One and the same sample provided the 10 T cell receptor beta chains below, sequenced in a study of T cells in Graves' hyperthyroidism and ophthalmopathy. Amplification yielded TCR beta CDR3 regions, with RNA transcripts as the source. HTBI primers were the set used in a first-round RT-PCR of the TCR CDR3. TCRdb passed the multiplex PCR reads through MiXCR, listing each CDR3 protein once. This table holds 600,000 to 750,000 distinct CDR3 sequences, roughly a sixth found once. Sequencing was performed on blood. These receptor sequences come from a man aged 50-59 years with Graves' hyperthyroidism.

This clonotype was counted at least ten times. The chain carries TRBV7-3 and TRBJ2-3; D gene uncertain. V gave up 5 bases and J gave up 0 bases, with 9 bases separating them. Germline V lookup: CDR1 SGHTA, CDR2 FQGTGA. The CDR3 totals 14 residues. For the CDR3, the DNA is TGTGCCAGCAGCCCCTCATATAGCACAGATACGCAGTATTTT. It specifies CASSPSYSTDTQYF.

This clonotype was seen repeatedly, ten times or more. The chain recombines TRBV28 with TRBJ2-5; 8 bases match TRBD2. Germline loops: CDR1 MDHEN, CDR2 SYDVKM. Trimming at V came to 6 bases and at J to 8 bases, leaving 8 bases not matched to a gene. This CDR3 region has 13 residues. Written as DNA, the CDR3 is TGTGCCAGCAGAGGAGCGGGAGAGCATACCCAGTACTTC. Translating it yields CASRGAGEHTQYF.

This clonotype was seen many times. V gene TRBV15 combines with J gene TRBJ2-2; tentatively, D is TRBD1 (6 bases). The CDR3 runs to 16 residues. V was pared by 0 bases and J by 5 bases, with 13 bases between. The germline V gene has CDR1 LNHNV and CDR2 YYDKDF (reference sequence). The CDR3 DNA follows: TGTGCCACCAGCAGAGATAAGGACAGCAAAACCGGGGAGCTGTTTTTT. Residues: CATSRDKDSKTGELFF.

This clonotype has a handful of counts. This chain joins TRBV29-1 and TRBJ2-3; 12 bases align to TRBD2. V gave up 6 bases and J gave up 1 base; unmatched junction bases: 5. The CDR3 is 15 residues long. Per the germline V gene, CDR1 is SQVTM and CDR2 is ANQGSEA. The CDR3 DNA reads as TGCAGCGTCGACGGACTAGCGGGGCGCACAGATACGCAGTATTTT. This gives the protein CSVDGLAGRTDTQYF.

Many counts were recorded for this clonotype. The rearrangement uses TRBV10-3 and TRBJ2-3; D is unresolved. The germline gives CDR1 ENHRY, CDR2 SYGVKD. This CDR3 region has 13 residues. Trimming cost V 6 bases and J 4 bases, with 11 bases left between them. The CDR3 DNA reads TGTGCCATCAGAGCAGGTGTCGCAGATACGCAGTATTTT. Its protein product is CAIRAGVADTQYF.

This clonotype was detected ten times or more. The chain couples TRBV7-2 to TRBJ2-1; the match to TRBD1 covers 7 bases. Germline V lookup: CDR1 SGHTA, CDR2 FQGNSA. The V segment lost 5 bases and the J segment 3 bases; nucleotides outside the gene matches: 7. The CDR3 totals 15 residues. The CDR3 DNA sequence: TGTGCCAGCAGCAGCTCGGACAGGAGCTACAATGAGCAGTTCTTC. As protein: CASSSSDRSYNEQFF. The full variable domain, rest sourced from reference TRBV7-2 and TRBJ2-1, is GAGVSQSPSNKVTEKGKDVELRCDPISGHTALYWYRQSLGQGLEFLIYFQGNSAPDKSGLPSDRFSAERTGGSVSTLTIQRTQQEDSAVYLCASSSSDRSYNEQFFGPGTRLTVL.

J is TRBJ2-1 and V is TRBV10-3; perhaps TRBD2 as D (6 bases). V was cut by 0 bases and J by 5 bases, with 11 bases left in between. This CDR3 has 15 amino acids. Germline V CDR1 and CDR2: ENHRY, SYGVKD. The CDR3, as DNA: TGTGCCATCAGTGAGTCTGGCGGGGTGAACAATGAGCAGTTCTTC. It specifies CAISESGGVNNEQFF.

This clonotype was seen more than once but under ten times. CDR3: CASSLVGVNQPQHF. CDR3 DNA sequence: TGTGCCAGCAGCTTGGTGGGCGTAAATCAGCCCCAGCATTTT. The V and J genes are TRBV7-2 and TRBJ1-5, with no clear D. This CDR3 comprises 14 residues. The V end lost 3 bases, the J end lost 4 bases, and 10 bases lay between the germline ends. Germline values: CDR1 SGHTA, CDR2 FQGNSA.

This clonotype was seen a few times. This chain joins TRBV6-1 and TRBJ2-3; possible D gene TRBD2, 5 bases. The ends were cut back, 6 bases at V and 0 bases at J, with 13 bases in the middle. The CDR3 is made up of 15 amino acids. Germline CDR1 MNHNS, CDR2 SASEGT. The CDR3 nucleotides are TGTGCCAGCAGCCAACTAGGGATTAGCACAGATACGCAGTATTTT. Protein product: CASSQLGISTDTQYF.

This clonotype was counted a few times. The rearrangement links TRBV7-9 to TRBJ2-1; D could derive from TRBD1 or TRBD2 (5 bases each). CDR3 size: 16 residues. Trimming took 9 bases from V and 12 from J, leaving 30 bases between them. Per the germline V gene, CDR1 is SEHNR and CDR2 is FQNEAQ (reference sequence). The CDR3 DNA is TGTGCCAGATCCTCTTTAACGGGGCCCGAATTTGGTGTGCAGTTCTTC. It is translated as CARSSLTGPEFGVQFF.